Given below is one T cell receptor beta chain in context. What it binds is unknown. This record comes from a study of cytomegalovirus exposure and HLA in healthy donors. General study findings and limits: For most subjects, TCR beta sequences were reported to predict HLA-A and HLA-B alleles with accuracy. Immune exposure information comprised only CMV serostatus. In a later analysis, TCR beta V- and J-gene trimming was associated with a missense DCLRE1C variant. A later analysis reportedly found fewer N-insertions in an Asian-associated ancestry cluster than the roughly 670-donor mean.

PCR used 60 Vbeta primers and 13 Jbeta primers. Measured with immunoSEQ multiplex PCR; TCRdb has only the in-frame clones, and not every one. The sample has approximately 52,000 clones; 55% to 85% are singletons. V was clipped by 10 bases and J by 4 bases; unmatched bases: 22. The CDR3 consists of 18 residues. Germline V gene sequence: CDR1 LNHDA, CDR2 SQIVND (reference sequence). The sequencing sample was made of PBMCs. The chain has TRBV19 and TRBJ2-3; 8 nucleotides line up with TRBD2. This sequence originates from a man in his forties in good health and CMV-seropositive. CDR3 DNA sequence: TGTGCCACCCTACGGGAGGGATTCATGGGTTTCCACCCAGATACGCAGTATTTT. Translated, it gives CATLREGFMGFHPDTQYF.